This T cell receptor beta chain was sequenced for a study of shared clonotypes between healthy human individuals. General study points: A small donor pool kept down the genetic and exposure-history diversity that was represented.

Nashville, Tennessee was home to all donors, who were Caucasian adults. Germline CDR1 and CDR2: SGHRS and YFSETQ. The CDR3 sequence is 14 residues long. V lost 4 bases and J lost 5; bases outside the gene matches: 6. Repertoires were generated with immunoSEQ multiplex PCR, while TCRdb's copy carries only in-frame clones and drops some. The sample contains roughly 2.4 million clones, roughly 95% of which appear only once. Concerning this clone: Its antigen is currently unknown.

V gene TRBV5-1 combines with J gene TRBJ1-5; the match to TRBD1 covers 7 bases. This TCR was sampled from a man younger than 30 in good health. Sequenced input: naive CD4+ T cells sorted from blood. As for subset: CD45RA+ positively selected. DNA of the CDR3: TGCGCCAGCAGCCAGGAGGGACAGCATCAGCCCCAGCATTTT. Amino acid sequence: CASSQEGQHQPQHF.